What follows are 14 T cell receptor beta chains derived from one specimen sequenced in a study of T cell changes during pregnancy in multiple sclerosis. Profiled with immunoSEQ multiplex PCR; TCRdb holds only in-frame clones, not every one. The table lists about 60,000 clones, about 92% of them singletons. The sequences come from CD8+ T cells from peripheral blood mononuclear cells, collected in the second trimester of pregnancy. The source of these receptors is a female donor with multiple sclerosis, enrolled in a pregnancy study.

The rearrangement links TRBV15 to TRBJ1-5, with TRBD1 matching 7 bases. V gave up 5 bases and J gave up 10 bases; unmatched junction bases: 11. Germline-derived CDR1 and CDR2 are LNHNV and YYDKDF (reference sequence). CDR3 length: 14 residues. CDR3 residues: CATSDWGTANPQHF. In nucleotides, the CDR3 is TGTGCCACCAGCGATTGGGGGACAGCGAACCCCCAGCATTTT.

The gene calls are TRBV27 and TRBJ1-1; maybe TRBD1 (5 bases). The germline V gene has CDR1 MNHEY and CDR2 SMNVEV (reference sequence). V dropped 4 bases and J dropped 1 base, with 10 bases sitting between them. The CDR3 is 14 residues long. The CDR3 region has the DNA TGTGCCAGCAGTTACGGGGGACCGAACACTGAAGCTTTCTTT. It encodes CASSYGGPNTEAFF.

In its sample, this clone ranks as medium-sized (0.01 to 0.1%). V and J are TRBV9 and TRBJ1-1; TRBD1 matches at 9 bases. With 0 bases clipped from V and 4 bases from J, the junction kept 7 bases outside the gene matches. The V gene's germline CDR1 is SGDLS and CDR2 YYNGEE. This CDR3 contains 16 residues. Here the CDR3 DNA reads TGTGCCAGCAGCGTAGATTACAGGGGGCTTTTCACTGAAGCTTTCTTT. The encoded protein is CASSVDYRGLFTEAFF.

This CDR3 reads CSVLTGAATGELFF. As DNA, the CDR3 is TGCAGCGTTTTGACAGGGGCGGCCACCGGGGAGCTGTTTTTT. The V and J genes are TRBV29-1 and TRBJ2-2; 8 bases align to TRBD1. J lost 4 bases, V lost 5 bases, and 6 bases had no gene match. Germline lookup yields CDR1 SQVTM and CDR2 ANQGSEA. The CDR3 totals 14 residues.

The rearrangement joins TRBV27 to TRBJ1-1; TRBD1 matches at 11 bases. The CDR3 loop spans 13 amino acids. Germline V gene lookup returns CDR1 MNHEY and CDR2 SMNVEV (reference sequence). V gave up 8 bases and J gave up 4 bases; unmatched junction bases: 3. CDR3 in amino acids: CASGQGAGTEAFF. As DNA, the CDR3 is TGTGCCAGCGGACAGGGGGCGGGCACTGAAGCTTTCTTT.

The CDR3 nucleotides read TGTGCATCGACGGGGGCGGGAGTGAGAGAGCAGTACTTC. Its translation: CASTGAGVREQYF. The genes are TRBV18 and TRBJ2-7; D is possibly TRBD2 (7 bases). The germline CDR1 and CDR2 sequences are KGHSH and LQKENI. The CDR3 extends over 13 amino acids.

This clone was found once. The chain is built from TRBV4-3 and TRBJ2-7; TRBD2 matches 9 bases. J lost 2 bases, V lost 2 bases, and 7 bases had no gene match. The CDR3 length is 16 residues. Germline values: CDR1 LGHNA, CDR2 YSLEER. The DNA for the CDR3 is TGCGCCAGCAGCCAAACCCCTAGCGGGGATCCCTACGAGCAGTACTTC. Residues: CASSQTPSGDPYEQYF.

This sequence joins TRBV29-1 and TRBJ2-5; no definite D call. V was clipped by 8 bases and J by 5 bases, with 18 bases between them. The CDR3 extends over 13 amino acids. CDR1 and CDR2 (germline): SQVTM, ANQGSEA. This chain's CDR3 is CSYRGGYGETQYF. The CDR3 DNA reads TGCAGCTATAGAGGTGGATACGGGGAGACCCAGTACTTC. Together with reference TRBV29-1 and TRBJ2-5, the CDR3 gives the full variable domain: SAVISQKPSRDICQRGTSLTIQCQVDSQVTMMFWYRQQPGQSLTLIATANQGSEATYESGFVIDKFPISRPNLTFSTLTVSNMSPEDSSIYLCSYRGGYGETQYFGPGTRLLVL.

V is TRBV6-1 and J is TRBJ2-5; no clear D. V shed 10 bases and J shed 2 bases, with 14 bases lying between them. Germline values: CDR1 MNHNS, CDR2 SASEGT. This CDR3 spans 13 amino acids. Here the CDR3 DNA reads TGTGCCACCCGCCCAACAGAGCAAGAGACCCAGTACTTC. This encodes CATRPTEQETQYF.

The V call is TRBV7-9, the J call TRBJ2-7; possible D gene TRBD2, 5 bases. The V gene's germline CDR1 is SEHNR and CDR2 FQNEAQ (reference sequence). Trimming removed 5 bases from V and 6 bases from J, with 14 bases in between. This CDR3 comprises 13 residues. The CDR3 reads CASSPPREGEQYF. The CDR3 coding sequence is TGTGCCAGCAGCCCGCCCCGAGAGGGCGAGCAGTACTTC.

The rearrangement uses TRBV5-8 and TRBJ1-5; 8 bases are shared with TRBD1. The CDR3 is 18 residues long. The germline gives CDR1 SGHTS, CDR2 YDEGEE. V was clipped by 1 base and J by 0 bases; unmatched bases: 9. The CDR3 sequence is CASSLRRQGAHSNQPQHF. The CDR3 bases are TGTGCCAGCAGCTTGCGAAGGCAGGGGGCCCATAGCAATCAGCCCCAGCATTTT.

The gene calls are TRBV6-4 and TRBJ2-2; D perhaps matches TRBD2 (6 bases). Looked up from germline, CDR1 is MRHNA and CDR2 is SNTAGT. The CDR3 has 15 amino acids. V lost 3 bases and J 6 bases, leaving 14 bases between the germline ends. The CDR3 sequence is CASSDGQGGAGELFF. The CDR3 nucleotides are TGTGCCAGCAGTGATGGGCAGGGAGGCGCCGGGGAGCTGTTTTTT.

The gene calls are TRBV7-9 and TRBJ2-7; TRBD1 matches at 7 bases. J was trimmed by 7 bases and V by 4 bases; bases with no gene match: 13. Germline V CDR1 and CDR2: SEHNR, FQNEAQ (reference sequence). The CDR3 runs to 15 residues. Here the CDR3 DNA reads TGTGCCAGCAGCTCAAAACAGGGGCCCCTGGGGGAGCAGTACTTC. Protein sequence: CASSSKQGPLGEQYF.

This chain joins TRBV5-1 and TRBJ2-7, with a possible D match to TRBD1 (5 bases). The germline CDR1 and CDR2 sequences are SGHRS and YFSETQ. With 0 bases removed from V and 4 bases from J, the gap between germline ends came to 20 bases. This CDR3 region has 17 residues. Written as DNA, the CDR3 is TGCGCCAGCAGCTTGGTGGGCAGGGTCGGAAATTCTTACGAGCAGTACTTC. Its translation: CASSLVGRVGNSYEQYF. The variable domain in full, with the rest retrieved from reference TRBV5-1 and TRBJ2-7, is KAGVTQTPRYLIKTRGQQVTLSCSPISGHRSVSWYQQTPGQGLQFLFEYFSETQRNKGNFPGRFSGRQFSNSRSEMNVSTLELGDSALYLCASSLVGRVGNSYEQYFGPGTRLTVT.